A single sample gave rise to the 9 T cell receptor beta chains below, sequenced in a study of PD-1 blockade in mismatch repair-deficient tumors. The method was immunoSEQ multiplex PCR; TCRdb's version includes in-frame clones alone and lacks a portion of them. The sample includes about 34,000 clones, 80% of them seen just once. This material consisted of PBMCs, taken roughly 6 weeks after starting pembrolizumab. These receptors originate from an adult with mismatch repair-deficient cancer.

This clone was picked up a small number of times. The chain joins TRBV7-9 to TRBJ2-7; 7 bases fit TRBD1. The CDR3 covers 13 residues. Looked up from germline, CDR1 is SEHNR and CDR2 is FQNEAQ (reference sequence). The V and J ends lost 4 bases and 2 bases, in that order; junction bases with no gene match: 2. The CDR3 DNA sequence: TGTGCCAGCAGCTCCACAGGGGCCTACGAGCAGTACTTC. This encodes CASSSTGAYEQYF.

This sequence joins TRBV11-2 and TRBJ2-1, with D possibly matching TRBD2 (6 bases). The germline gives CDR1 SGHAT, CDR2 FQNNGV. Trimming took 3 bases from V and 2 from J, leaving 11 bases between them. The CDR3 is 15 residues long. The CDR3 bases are TGTGCCAGCAGCTTCTACGGGAGAGCCTACAATGAGCAGTTCTTC. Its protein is CASSFYGRAYNEQFF. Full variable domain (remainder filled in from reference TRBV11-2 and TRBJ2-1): EAGVAQSPRYKIIEKRQSVAFWCNPISGHATLYWYQQILGQGPKLLIQFQNNGVVDDSQLPKDRFSAERLKGVDSTLKIQPAKLEDSAVYLCASSFYGRAYNEQFFGPGTRLTVL.

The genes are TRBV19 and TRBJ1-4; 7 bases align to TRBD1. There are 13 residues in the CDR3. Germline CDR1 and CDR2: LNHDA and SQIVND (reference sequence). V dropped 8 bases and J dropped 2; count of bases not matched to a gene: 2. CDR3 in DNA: TGTGCCAGTTCGGACAGGACTAATGAAAAACTGTTTTTT. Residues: CASSDRTNEKLFF.

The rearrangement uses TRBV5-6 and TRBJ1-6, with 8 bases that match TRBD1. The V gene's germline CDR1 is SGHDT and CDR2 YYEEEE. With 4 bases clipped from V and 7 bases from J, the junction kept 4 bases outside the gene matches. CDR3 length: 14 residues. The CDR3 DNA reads TGTGCCAGCAGCGGACAGGGCGGGAATTCACCCCTCCACTTT. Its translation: CASSGQGGNSPLHF. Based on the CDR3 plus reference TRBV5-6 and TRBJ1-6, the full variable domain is DAGVTQSPTHLIKTRGQQVTLRCSPKSGHDTVSWYQQALGQGPQFIFQYYEEEERQRGNFPDRFSGHQFPNYSSELNVNALLLGDSALYLCASSGQGGNSPLHFGNGTRLTVT.

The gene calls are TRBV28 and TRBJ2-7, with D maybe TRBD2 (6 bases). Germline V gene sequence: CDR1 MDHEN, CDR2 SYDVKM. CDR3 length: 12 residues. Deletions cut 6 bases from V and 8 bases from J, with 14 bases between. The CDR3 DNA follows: TGTGCCAGCAGCAACATGGGACTGCAGCAGTACTTC. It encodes CASSNMGLQQYF.

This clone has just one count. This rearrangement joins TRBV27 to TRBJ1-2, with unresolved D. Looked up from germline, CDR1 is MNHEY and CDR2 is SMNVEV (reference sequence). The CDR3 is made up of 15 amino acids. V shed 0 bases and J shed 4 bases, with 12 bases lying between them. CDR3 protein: CASSLSAGQLYGYTF. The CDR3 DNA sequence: TGTGCCAGCAGTTTATCGGCGGGCCAACTCTATGGCTACACCTTC.

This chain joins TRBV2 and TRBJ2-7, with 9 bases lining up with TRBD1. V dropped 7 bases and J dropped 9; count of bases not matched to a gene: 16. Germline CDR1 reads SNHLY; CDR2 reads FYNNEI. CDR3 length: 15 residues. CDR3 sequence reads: CASTPSGQGLRGQYF. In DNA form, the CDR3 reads TGTGCCAGCACACCCTCGGGACAGGGCCTACGAGGGCAGTACTTC.

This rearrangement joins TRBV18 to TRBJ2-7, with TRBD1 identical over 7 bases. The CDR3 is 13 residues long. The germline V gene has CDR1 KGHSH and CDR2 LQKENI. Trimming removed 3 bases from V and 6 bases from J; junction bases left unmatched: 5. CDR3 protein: CASSPGTEGEQYF. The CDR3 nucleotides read TGTGCCAGCTCACCTGGGACAGAGGGCGAGCAGTACTTC.

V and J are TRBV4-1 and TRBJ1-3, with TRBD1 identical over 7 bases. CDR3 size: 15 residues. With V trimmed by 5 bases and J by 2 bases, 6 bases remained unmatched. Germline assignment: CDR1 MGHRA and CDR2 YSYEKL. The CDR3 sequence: CASSEQGSAGNTIYF. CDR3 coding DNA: TGCGCCAGCAGCGAACAGGGGTCGGCTGGAAACACCATATATTTT.